These 30 T cell receptor beta chains share one sample of origin, sequenced in a study of regulatory T cells in long-lasting Graves disease (dated by TCRdb to the early 2020s). The library came from multiplex PCR. Instrument used: Illumina HiSeq 4000. iRepertoire HTBI primers and Arm-PCR amplification of CDR3 regions were used to construct TCR beta libraries. TCRdb trimmed public reads at Q25 via fastp, called clones via MiXCR and kept in-frame beta chains. For every CDR3 protein sequence, its rows merge into one entry that carries the most common genes and DNA. Counted in this sample were about 470,000 distinct CDR3 sequences; around a fifth of them appeared once. The ten largest clones represent 7% to 9% of the sample. The sample's time point label, in plain terms: persistent/refractory GD, antithyroid drugs over 5 years with positive TRAb. For both TCR sequencing and RNA sequencing, RNA was extracted from PBMCs using TRIzol.

Sequenced here: peripheral blood mononuclear cells (PBMCs), sampled when the disease was refractory, from a patient treated with antithyroid drugs. The receptors were sampled from a female donor with Graves disease.

This clonotype appeared a few times. This chain uses TRBV18 with TRBJ2-5; D is undetermined. The length of the CDR3 is 13 residues. V lost 3 bases to trimming and J lost 1 base, with 6 bases between them. Per the germline V gene, CDR1 is KGHSH and CDR2 is LQKENI. This CDR3 reads CASSPNFQETQYF. In DNA form, the CDR3 reads TGTGCCAGCTCACCTAACTTCCAAGAGACCCAGTACTTC.

This chain links TRBV30 with TRBJ1-5, with a weak D call TRBD1 (6 bases). The CDR3 length is 14 residues. Deletions cut 2 bases from V and 3 bases from J, with 11 bases between. CDR1 is GTSNPN, CDR2 SVGIG, per germline (reference sequence). The CDR3 is CAWSSGGLNQPQHF. CDR3 nucleotides: TGTGCCTGGAGTTCGGGGGGGCTCAATCAGCCCCAGCATTTT.

The V and J genes are TRBV4-3 and TRBJ1-4; D gene ambiguous. V lost 4 bases to trimming and J lost 1 base, with 13 bases between them. The CDR3 sequence is 16 residues long. CDR1 LGHNA and CDR2 YSLEER come from the germline V gene. The CDR3 sequence is CASSPRMHLTNEKLFF. DNA for the CDR3: TGCGCCAGCAGCCCCCGGATGCATTTAACTAATGAAAAACTGTTTTTT.

Only a few counts were recorded for this clonotype. The chain is built from TRBV10-3 and TRBJ2-1, with D hard to call. Looked up from germline, CDR1 is ENHRY and CDR2 is SYGVKD. The CDR3 sequence is 13 residues long. V was shortened by 0 bases and J by 5 bases, with 5 bases between the two germline ends. The CDR3 DNA follows: TGTGCCATCAGTGAGTCGGCAAACAATGAGCAGTTCTTC. This encodes CAISESANNEQFF.

This rearrangement joins TRBV5-8 to TRBJ1-5; 7 bases are a match to TRBD1. After removal of 6 bases from V and 1 base from J, the junction contained 13 bases not matched to a gene. The germline CDR1 and CDR2 sequences are SGHTS and YDEGEE. This CDR3 has 17 amino acids. CDR3 nucleotide sequence: TGTGCCAGCACCTCGGGCAGGGGGGAAGGAAGCAATCAGCCCCAGCATTTT. Encoded protein: CASTSGRGEGSNQPQHF.

The chain uses TRBV6-5 and TRBJ2-7, with a weak D call TRBD1 (5 bases). CDR3 length equals 14 residues. Germline CDR1 is MNHEY and CDR2 is SVGAGI. V was pared by 2 bases and J by 0 bases, with 8 bases between. This CDR3 is CASSYVGDSYEQYF. The CDR3 nucleotides are TGTGCCAGCAGTTACGTAGGGGACTCCTACGAGCAGTACTTC.

As for this clonotype: At one boundary the junction diverges from the germline segment, which might be a read error. CDR3 coding DNA: TGTACCAGCAGCTTAATGGCAGGTGTTAGCTCTGGGGCCAACGTCCTGACTTTC. Amino acid sequence: CTSSLMAGVSSGANVLTF. The rearrangement joins TRBV11-2 to TRBJ2-6; unclear D gene. The CDR3 spans 18 residues. Germline V gene lookup returns CDR1 SGHAT and CDR2 FQNNGV.

This clonotype has ten or more counts. The CDR3 loop reads CASSEAGAGDEQYF. In DNA form, the CDR3 reads TGTGCCAGCAGTGAAGCAGGGGCGGGAGACGAGCAGTACTTC. The chain couples TRBV2 to TRBJ2-7; 7 bases are a match to TRBD2. V gave up 0 bases and J gave up 5 bases; unmatched junction bases: 4. Germline V lookup: CDR1 SNHLY, CDR2 FYNNEI. The CDR3 spans 14 residues.

This clonotype has at least ten counts. The chain employs TRBV30 and TRBJ2-5; 14 bases are shared with TRBD2. J gave up 4 bases and V 2 bases, and 6 bases lay outside the gene matches. The germline gives CDR1 GTSNPN, CDR2 SVGIG (reference sequence). The length of the CDR3 is 16 residues. CDR3 coding DNA: TGTGCCTGGAGTACAGCCGGGACTAGCGGGAGAGAGACCCAGTACTTC. This gives the protein CAWSTAGTSGRETQYF.

This chain joins TRBV10-3 and TRBJ1-3, with 8 bases lining up with TRBD1. The J segment lost 4 bases and the V segment lost 6 bases, leaving 8 bases of the junction unmatched. The germline V gene encodes CDR1 ENHRY and CDR2 SYGVKD. The CDR3 spans 15 residues. CDR3 sequence reads: CAISPRGLIGNTIYF. CDR3 DNA sequence: TGTGCCATCAGCCCCAGGGGGCTAATAGGAAACACCATATATTTT.

The chain has TRBV7-8 and TRBJ1-5; TRBD1 agrees at 9 bases. Trimming at V came to 3 bases and at J to 6 bases, leaving 6 bases not matched to a gene. The CDR3 is made up of 15 amino acids. Germline V gives CDR1 SGHVS, CDR2 FQNEAQ. This chain's CDR3 is CASSFLQGAGQPQHF. In DNA form, the CDR3 reads TGTGCCAGCAGCTTTTTACAGGGGGCAGGTCAGCCCCAGCATTTT.

This clonotype was recorded many times. V gene TRBV29-1 combines with J gene TRBJ1-1; D is ambiguous. The V gene's germline CDR1 is SQVTM and CDR2 ANQGSEA. V was shortened by 3 bases and J by 5 bases, with 19 bases between the two germline ends. The CDR3 covers 15 residues. The CDR3 loop reads CSVDNRVVSVTEAFF. DNA of the CDR3: TGCAGCGTTGATAATAGGGTGGTCAGTGTAACTGAAGCTTTCTTT. Drawing the rest from reference TRBV29-1 and TRBJ1-1, the complete variable domain is SAVISQKPSRDICQRGTSLTIQCQVDSQVTMMFWYRQQPGQSLTLIATANQGSEATYESGFVIDKFPISRPNLTFSTLTVSNMSPEDSSIYLCSVDNRVVSVTEAFFGQGTRLTVV.

This clonotype was observed many times. J is TRBJ2-7 and V is TRBV7-2; tentatively, D is TRBD1 (5 bases). The ends were cut back, 9 bases at V and 2 bases at J, with 20 bases in the middle. In germline, CDR1 is SGHTA, CDR2 FQGNSA. The CDR3 has 15 residues. The CDR3 protein is CASSLSGAGPYEQYF. CDR3 bases: TGTGCCAGTAGTCTTAGTGGGGCAGGCCCCTACGAGCAGTACTTC.

Note on this clonotype: A much larger clone is a single base away; this may be a read error. This chain connects TRBV27 to TRBJ2-7; D not certain. The CDR3 runs 13 residues. V was shortened by 5 bases and J by 6 bases, with 14 bases between the two germline ends. Germline CDR1 is MNHEY and CDR2 is SMNVEV (reference sequence). CDR3 protein: CASSPTGACEQYF. DNA of the CDR3: TGTGCCAGCAGTCCTACCGGAGCCTGCGAGCAGTACTTC.

This clonotype was counted between two and nine times. The rearrangement uses TRBV7-2 and TRBJ1-2; 7 nucleotides match TRBD1. V shed 2 bases and J 5 bases; nucleotides not matched to a gene: 5. In germline, CDR1 is SGHTA, CDR2 FQGNSA. The CDR3 has 14 amino acids. The CDR3 sequence: CASSLPTGPYGYTF. In DNA form, the CDR3 reads TGTGCCAGCAGCTTACCGACAGGGCCGTATGGCTACACCTTC.

This clonotype has at least ten counts. The J gene is TRBJ1-2, the V gene TRBV29-1; TRBD1 matches 9 bases. The germline V gene encodes CDR1 SQVTM and CDR2 ANQGSEA. The junction had 14 bases not matched to a gene; V was cut back by 1 base and J by 2 bases. This CDR3 spans 18 amino acids. The CDR3 coding sequence is TGCAGCGTTGAAGGAATGGGACAGGGATCGGGACTAAACTATGGCTACACCTTC. Its protein product is CSVEGMGQGSGLNYGYTF. Looking up the rest from reference TRBV29-1 and TRBJ1-2 gives the full variable domain: SAVISQKPSRDICQRGTSLTIQCQVDSQVTMMFWYRQQPGQSLTLIATANQGSEATYESGFVIDKFPISRPNLTFSTLTVSNMSPEDSSIYLCSVEGMGQGSGLNYGYTFGSGTRLTVV.

This clonotype was counted many times. This sequence joins TRBV2 and TRBJ2-7; 9 bases are a match to TRBD1. CDR3 size: 16 residues. J was trimmed by 1 base and V by 6 bases; bases with no gene match: 10. Looked up from germline, CDR1 is SNHLY and CDR2 is FYNNEI. The CDR3 region is CASRALLQGASYEQYF. For the CDR3, the DNA is TGTGCCAGCAGAGCCCTTTTACAGGGGGCATCCTACGAGCAGTACTTC.

This chain connects TRBV12-3 or TRBV12-4 to TRBJ2-5, with TRBD2 as a possible D gene (5 bases). V was cut by 6 bases and J by 6 bases, with 17 bases left in between. The CDR3 runs to 14 residues. In DNA form, the CDR3 reads TGTGCCAGCAGCGAAATACTAGAACAACAGACCCAGTACTTC. Protein: CASSEILEQQTQYF.

This clonotype has a count of ten or more. This chain connects TRBV12-5 to TRBJ1-2, with 9 positions matching TRBD1. This CDR3 is built from 18 residues. CDR1 LGHNT and CDR2 FRNRAP come from the germline V gene. The trim removed 1 base at V and 3 bases at J, leaving 12 bases unmatched. The CDR3 protein is CASGLGGTGSGNDYGYTF. As DNA, the CDR3 is TGTGCTAGTGGTTTGGGAGGGACAGGGAGTGGCAATGACTATGGCTACACCTTC.

This clonotype was counted at least ten times. The J gene is TRBJ1-5, the V gene TRBV12-3 or TRBV12-4; tentatively, D is TRBD1 (5 bases). The CDR3 is 13 residues long. Between the trimmed V and J ends, which lost 9 bases and 1 base, there was a span of 10 bases. The CDR3 DNA is TGTGCCAGTAGGTACAGGAGCAATCAGCCCCAGCATTTT. Translation: CASRYRSNQPQHF.

To note about this clonotype: As the CDR3 is not closed by the conserved phenylalanine or tryptophan, this likely results from a read error. The chain employs TRBV5-1 and TRBJ2-3; a weak D match, TRBD1 (5 bases). CDR1 SGHRS and CDR2 YFSETQ come from the germline V gene. The length of the CDR3 is 13 residues. Between the trimmed V and J ends, which lost 4 bases and 4 bases, there was a span of 10 bases. CDR3 sequence (DNA): TGCGCCAGCAGCGACAGTGTGGCAGATACGCAGTATCTT. This sequence encodes CASSDSVADTQYL.

This rearrangement joins TRBV2 to TRBJ1-1; 8 bases map to TRBD1. This CDR3 comprises 15 residues. V gave up 3 bases and J gave up 8 bases; unmatched junction bases: 11. Germline V lookup: CDR1 SNHLY, CDR2 FYNNEI. CDR3 coding DNA: TGTGCCAGCAGTGAGCTCCCCCAGGGGGCATCGGAAGCTTTCTTT. Its translation is CASSELPQGASEAFF.

Only a few counts were recorded for this clonotype. J is TRBJ1-1 and V is TRBV4-1; maybe TRBD1 (5 bases). Per the germline V gene, CDR1 is MGHRA and CDR2 is YSYEKL. The length of the CDR3 is 15 residues. Trimming removed 0 bases at V and 7 bases at J, with 15 bases between. CDR3: CASSQDGPGRFEAFF. CDR3 bases: TGCGCCAGCAGCCAAGATGGTCCAGGGCGCTTTGAAGCTTTCTTT.

This clonotype was detected only a few times. The chain recombines TRBV29-1 with TRBJ2-6; D is uncertain. The CDR3 loop spans 12 amino acids. V lost 4 bases and J 3 bases, leaving 4 bases between the germline ends. Germline CDR1 SQVTM, CDR2 ANQGSEA. The CDR3 reads CSVAGGANVLTF. The CDR3 bases are TGCAGCGTTGCGGGTGGGGCCAACGTCCTGACTTTC.

The chain employs TRBV20-1 and TRBJ2-7; tentatively, D is TRBD2 (5 bases). Trimming stripped 3 bases from V and 1 base from J, with 22 bases between. The CDR3 has 17 residues. Germline V gene lookup returns CDR1 DFQATT and CDR2 SNEGSKA (reference sequence). Here the CDR3 reads CSASYRREGSLSYEQYF. The DNA of the CDR3 is TGCAGTGCTAGCTACAGACGCGAGGGAAGCCTTTCCTACGAGCAGTACTTC.

This clonotype was detected many times. The chain couples TRBV29-1 to TRBJ1-2; D gene unclear. The CDR3 spans 16 residues. Germline V gene lookup returns CDR1 SQVTM and CDR2 ANQGSEA. V shed 5 bases and J shed 3 bases, with 22 bases lying between them. The CDR3: CSVFPDGKAEYYGYTF. CDR3 DNA sequence: TGCAGCGTTTTCCCGGACGGAAAGGCCGAATACTATGGCTACACCTTC.

Concerning this clonotype: This could be a read error, since a much larger clone is one nucleotide away. The chain joins TRBV28 to TRBJ2-5; D possibly corresponds to TRBD2 (6 bases). The germline V gene encodes CDR1 MDHEN and CDR2 SYDVKM. The CDR3 is 13 residues long. Here the CDR3 DNA reads TGTGTCACTCTTAGCGGAACGGCTGAGGCCCAGTACTTC. This sequence encodes CVTLSGTAEAQYF.

This clonotype was seen more than once but under ten times. J is TRBJ2-7 and V is TRBV20-1; D may correspond to TRBD1 or TRBD2 (5 bases each). With 4 bases removed from V and 2 bases from J, the gap between germline ends came to 12 bases. The CDR3 runs 13 residues. The germline CDR1 and CDR2 sequences are DFQATT and SNEGSKA (reference sequence). The CDR3 nucleotides are TGCAGTGCTACCCCGGGGCCCCCCTACGAGCAGTACTTC. It specifies CSATPGPPYEQYF.

This clonotype was counted ten times or more. The chain employs TRBV13 and TRBJ2-5, with 14 bases fitting TRBD2. The CDR3 length is 16 residues. V was pared by 5 bases and J by 2 bases, with 4 bases of the junction left unmatched. Germline CDR1 PRHDT, CDR2 FYEKMQ (reference sequence). This chain's CDR3 is CASSLRLAGGQETQYF. The CDR3 DNA reads as TGTGCCAGCAGCCTCCGACTAGCGGGGGGGCAAGAGACCCAGTACTTC.

There are many counts of this clonotype. The V call is TRBV13, the J call TRBJ1-2; D is undetermined. CDR3 length: 12 residues. V lost 0 bases and J 6 bases, leaving 5 bases between the germline ends. Germline lookup yields CDR1 PRHDT and CDR2 FYEKMQ (reference sequence). The CDR3 nucleotides read TGTGCCAGCAGCTTAGGTATGGATGGCTACACCTTC. Translating gives CASSLGMDGYTF.